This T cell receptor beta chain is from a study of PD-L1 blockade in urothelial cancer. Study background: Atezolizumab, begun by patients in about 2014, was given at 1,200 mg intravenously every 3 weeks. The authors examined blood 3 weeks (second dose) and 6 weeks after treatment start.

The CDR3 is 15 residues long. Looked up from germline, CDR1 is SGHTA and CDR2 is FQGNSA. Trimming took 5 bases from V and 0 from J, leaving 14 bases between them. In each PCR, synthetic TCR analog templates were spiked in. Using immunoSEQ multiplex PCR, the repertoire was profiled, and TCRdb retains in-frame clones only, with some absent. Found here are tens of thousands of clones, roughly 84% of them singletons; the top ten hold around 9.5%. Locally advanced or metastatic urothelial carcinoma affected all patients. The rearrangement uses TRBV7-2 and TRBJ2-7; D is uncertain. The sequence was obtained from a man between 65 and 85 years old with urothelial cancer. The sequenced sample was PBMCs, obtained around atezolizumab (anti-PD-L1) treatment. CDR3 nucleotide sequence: TGTGCCAGCAGCATTTACTCCGATTTCTCCTACGAGCAGTACTTC. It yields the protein CASSIYSDFSYEQYF.